These T cell receptor beta chains were read from a single sample in a study of CD8+ T cells in alopecia areata. Here immunoSEQ multiplex PCR was the method, and the copy in TCRdb shows in-frame clones only, minus some. In the table there are about 120,000 clones, around 56% of which are singletons. The sample here was CD4+ T cells sorted from blood, taken at week 4, from a patient treated with tofacitinib. The receptors were sampled from a human donor with alopecia areata. Both conserved end residues are part of each CDR3. Each record gives: V gene, J gene, clone size, D gene, CDR3 DNA, CDR3 protein. The D gene is left open where the match is weak. Some rows mark clone size as missing; the rest say once, few, many or name a class of expanded clone.

>TRBV15|TRBJ2-1|.|TRBD2
TGTGCCACCAGCCTCTCCGGGACTAGCGGGGGAAATGAGCAGTTCTTC
CATSLSGTSGGNEQFF
>TRBV5-4|TRBJ1-2|few|TRBD1
TGTGCCAGCAGCCTGGGACAGCGAGACGGCTATGGCTACACCTTC
CASSLGQRDGYGYTF
>TRBV4-2|TRBJ1-1|.|.
TGTGCCAGCAGCCAAGATGTCCAGGCGGGTGAAGCTTTCTTT
CASSQDVQAGEAFF
>TRBV30|TRBJ1-4|.|TRBD1
TGTGCCTGGAGCCCCGGGACAGGGGGTGGAGAAAAACTGTTTTTT
CAWSPGTGGGEKLFF
>TRBV30|TRBJ1-1|.|.
TGTGCCTGGAGTGTAAAGGGCCGGAGGGAGGCCGGAGCTTTCTTT
CAWSVKGRREAGAFF
>TRBV2|TRBJ2-7|once|.
TGTGCCAGCAGTGAAAGTCCCACGGGACGGAGTGTCTCCTACGAGCAGTACTTC
CASSESPTGRSVSYEQYF
>TRBV6-1|TRBJ2-1|once|.
TGTGCCAGCAGTTCTGACTTGGGGACTCGGAATGAGCAGTTCTTC
CASSSDLGTRNEQFF
>TRBV30|TRBJ2-2|.|.
TGTGCCTGGAGTGGGGTTACGACCGGGGAGCTGTTTTTT
CAWSGVTTGELFF
>TRBV9|TRBJ1-5|.|.
TGTGCCAGCAGCGTCTCAGATAATAGCAATCAGCCCCAGCATTTT
CASSVSDNSNQPQHF
>TRBV5-1|TRBJ1-1|.|TRBD1
TGCGCCAGCAGTCCCGACAGGGGCACTGAAGCTTTCTTT
CASSPDRGTEAFF
>TRBV18|TRBJ2-7|.|.
TGTGCCAGTTCCCCAAGAACCATCTCCTACGAGCAGTACTTC
CASSPRTISYEQYF
>TRBV6-5|TRBJ2-7|.|TRBD2
TGTGCCAGCAGTTCCAAGACTAGCGGGACGTACGCCGAGCAGTACTTC
CASSSKTSGTYAEQYF
>TRBV29-1|TRBJ2-7|few|.
TGCAGCGTTGGGTGGCAGTCCTACGAGCAGTACTTC
CSVGWQSYEQYF
>TRBV29-1|TRBJ1-1|.|.
TGCACCGTAGGGCGCATGAACACTGAAGCTTTCTTT
CTVGRMNTEAFF
>TRBV5-1|TRBJ1-6|.|TRBD1
TGCGCCAGCAGCTTGGCAGGGGGACCGAATTCACCCCTCCACTTT
CASSLAGGPNSPLHF
>TRBV7-8|TRBJ2-4|medium-sized|TRBD2
TGTGCCAGCAGCCGGGGGGGCAGCTCGAACATTCAGTACTTC
CASSRGGSSNIQYF
>TRBV30|TRBJ1-1|few|.
TGTGCCTGGAGTGTCAAGGGAACTCGTACTGAAGCTTTCTTT
CAWSVKGTRTEAFF
>TRBV4-1|TRBJ1-3|few|.
TGCGCCAGCAGCCTCCCTCGGGCGGGGACGGCTGGAAACACCATATATTTT
CASSLPRAGTAGNTIYF
>TRBV2|TRBJ1-4|.|.
TGTGCCAGCAGTGATGGACAGCTCAATGAAAAACTGTTTTTT
CASSDGQLNEKLFF
>TRBV4-2|TRBJ2-2|.|.
TGTGCCAGCAGCCAAGATGGGCAGGGTGGGCCCGGGGAGCTGTTTTTT
CASSQDGQGGPGELFF
>TRBV2|TRBJ2-2|.|.
TGTGCCAGCAGTGAATCCCCGACCGGGGAGCTGTTTTTT
CASSESPTGELFF
>TRBV29-1|TRBJ2-3|.|TRBD1
TGCAGCGTTGAAGAAGGGGACAGAGAAGTTGGAGATACGCAGTATTTT
CSVEEGDREVGDTQYF
>TRBV11-2|TRBJ1-3|.|TRBD1
TGTGCCAGCAGCTTAGGGGGACAGTCTATCTCTGGAAACACCATATATTTT
CASSLGGQSISGNTIYF
>TRBV2|TRBJ1-4|.|.
TGTGCCAGCAGTGGTGGGGCGGCAGCCCCCAGTCGAAAACTGTTTTTT
CASSGGAAAPSRKLFF
>TRBV5-1|TRBJ2-3|few|TRBD1
TGCGCCAGCAGCATATCCCTCCGGGACAGGAGCACAGATACGCAGTATTTT
CASSISLRDRSTDTQYF
>TRBV29-1|TRBJ2-5|.|.
TGCAGCGTTGGGGCCCCCCCTGGAGAGACCCAGTACTTC
CSVGAPPGETQYF
>TRBV29-1|TRBJ2-1|once|.
TGCAGCCAAATCGGGGCAGGGGTGGGCAATGAGCAGTTCTTC
CSQIGAGVGNEQFF
>TRBV6-5|TRBJ2-5|.|.
TGTGCCAGCAGTTGGGGACGGCTCCAAGAGACCCAGTACTTC
CASSWGRLQETQYF
>TRBV5-1|TRBJ2-5|.|.
TGCGCCAGCAGCTTAAGAGAGACCCAGTACTTC
CASSLRETQYF
>TRBV4-1|TRBJ1-4|.|.
TGCGCCAGCAGCCAAGGGGACACCTATGAAAAACTGTTTTTT
CASSQGDTYEKLFF
>TRBV7-8|TRBJ1-5|few|.
TGTGCCAGCAGCCCCACGCAGGGACGGAACAATCAGCCCCAGCATTTT
CASSPTQGRNNQPQHF
>TRBV5-1|TRBJ1-1|.|TRBD1
TGCGCCAGCAGCTTGGAAGAGAACAGGGGCGAGACTTTCTTT
CASSLEENRGETFF
>TRBV29-1|TRBJ2-7|.|.
TGCAGCGTTGAAGAGAGGAGGGGGACGGGATACGAGCAGTACTTC
CSVEERRGTGYEQYF
>TRBV6-5|TRBJ2-1|.|TRBD1
TGTGCCAGCAGACTAGGGACAGGAGGAGAGCAGTTCTTC
CASRLGTGGEQFF
>TRBV9|TRBJ1-1|.|.
TGTGCCAGCAGCGACATAACAGCGAACACTGAAGCTTTCTTT
CASSDITANTEAFF
>TRBV30|TRBJ2-7|once|TRBD1
TGTGCCTGGAGTGAGGGGGCGGTGACCTACGAGCAGTACTTC
CAWSEGAVTYEQYF
>TRBV4-1|TRBJ2-4|.|.
TGCGCCAGCAGCCAACCGACAGCCAAAAACATTCAGTACTTC
CASSQPTAKNIQYF
>TRBV29-1|TRBJ2-5|.|.
TGCAGCGTTGTGGCACTAACGGAGACCCAGTACTTC
CSVVALTETQYF
>TRBV30|TRBJ1-2|few|.
TGTGCCTGGACAGGCAACTATGCAAGCTACACCTTC
CAWTGNYASYTF
>TRBV15|TRBJ1-3|.|.
TGTGCCACCTCGACGGGGGGGTCTGGAAACACCATATATTTT
CATSTGGSGNTIYF
>TRBV30|TRBJ1-2|.|.
TGTGCCTGGAGTGAGGCTTTCCTGGCTGGCTACACCTTC
CAWSEAFLAGYTF
>TRBV9|TRBJ2-1|.|.
TGTGCCAGCAGCGGTCGACAGCGCTACAATGAGCAGTTCTTC
CASSGRQRYNEQFF
>TRBV2|TRBJ2-2|.|.
TGTGCCAGCAGTAACGTCCCCCGGGTCGCCGGGGAGCTGTTTTTT
CASSNVPRVAGELFF
>TRBV5-6|TRBJ2-7|few|.
TGTGCCAGCAGCCGACCCGGACAGCCCTACGAGCAGTACTTC
CASSRPGQPYEQYF
>TRBV5-1|TRBJ2-7|.|.
TGCGCCAGCAGCTTAGGGTCGGAGGGCGAGCAGTACTTC
CASSLGSEGEQYF
>TRBV7-9|TRBJ2-1|few|TRBD2
TGTGCCAGCAGCCAGGGAGGGGACTCCTACAATGAGCAGTTCTTC
CASSQGGDSYNEQFF
>TRBV29-1|TRBJ1-2|.|.
TGCAGCGGTGGACGGGAAAACTATGGCTACACCTTC
CSGGRENYGYTF
>TRBV4-2|TRBJ1-3|.|.
TGTGCCAGCAGCCAAGGGGACTCTGGAAACACCATATATTTT
CASSQGDSGNTIYF
>TRBV2|TRBJ1-1|.|TRBD1
TGTGCCAGCAGTGGGCAGGGGGCTGTCACTGAAGCTTTCTTT
CASSGQGAVTEAFF
>TRBV14|TRBJ2-7|few|.
TGTGCCAGCAGCCAACAGGGGTTGAGGTTCTACCCAGCCTACGAGCAGTACTTC
CASSQQGLRFYPAYEQYF
>TRBV29-1|TRBJ1-2|once|.
TGCAGCGGCCCCCAGGAACTTGGCTACACCTTC
CSGPQELGYTF
>TRBV19|TRBJ1-1|.|.
TGTGCCAGTAGTGCCGGAAGGGTGGGCACTGAAGCTTTCTTT
CASSAGRVGTEAFF
>TRBV5-4|TRBJ2-2|.|TRBD1
TGTGCCAGCAGCTCGCAGGGGACAGGGGTAACCGGGGAGCTGTTTTTT
CASSSQGTGVTGELFF
>TRBV23-1|TRBJ1-4|few|.
TGCGCCAGCACCGAGCGAACCCGGAATGAAAAACTGTTTTTT
CASTERTRNEKLFF
>TRBV10-3|TRBJ2-2|few|.
TGTGCCATCAGCCGGGACTCCTTCACCGGGGAGCTGTTTTTT
CAISRDSFTGELFF
>TRBV30|TRBJ2-5|once|.
TGTGCCTGGAGTCGGCTAGCGCAAGAGACCCAGTACTTC
CAWSRLAQETQYF
>TRBV5-1|TRBJ2-7|.|TRBD1
TGCGCCAGCAGCTTAGGTCTCGGGACAGGGACCAGGGAGCAGTACTTC
CASSLGLGTGTREQYF
>TRBV6-1|TRBJ2-2|.|TRBD2
TGTGCCAGCAGTGTTCAGCGGGAGGGTCCCGGGGAGCTGTTTTTT
CASSVQREGPGELFF
>TRBV15|TRBJ1-2|.|.
TGTGCCACCAGCCGGGAGGACGGATATGGCTACACCTTC
CATSREDGYGYTF